This T cell receptor (beta chain) is from a study of T cell responses to AZD1222 COVID-19 vaccine (dated by TCRdb to the early 2020s). The study in broad terms: A total of just over 230 trial participants underwent TCR sequencing, of whom 200 to 220 had received two doses of AZD1222 and roughly 26 had received two doses of the MenACWY control vaccine. Enrollment into the trials was organized by age into subgroups of 18-55, 56-69 and 70-plus years, and those subgroups contained approximately 150, 30 and 60 TCR-sequenced participants, respectively.

CDR1 SGHRS and CDR2 YFSETQ were looked up in the germline V gene. Trimming leaves V shorter by 3 bases and J shorter by 5 bases, with the junction holding 4 bases beyond the gene matches. The CDR3 contains 16 residues, cysteine and phenylalanine counted. The entry retains the CDR3 DNA only, 48 bases that are in frame from base 1. General study outcomes and caveats: Because no day 14 peak-response samples were available, repertoires were characterized only after the peak T cell response. The whole spike protein was spanned by vaccine-associated CD4 TCRs, and dominant responses were seen in regions 160-218 and 743-854. After two AZD1222 doses, both the breadth and the depth of spike-specific TCRs were significantly higher than at day 0 and than in MenACWY recipients. In the small 56-69-year group, the increase in depth fell short of significance, most likely because of low power. Reportedly, almost half of the unique spike-specific TCRs recognized epitopes lying outside the regions that are mutated in the B.1.351 and B.1.1.7 variants. Conclusions about previously exposed vaccinees are limited, since just a handful of AZD1222 recipients were seropositive for SARS-CoV-2 at baseline. Participants were mostly white British, with more females than males. The authors suggested clonal diversity may have been underestimated.

The CDR3 regions of human TCRbeta chains were analyzed by immunosequencing. The original methods were these. Repertoire TCRs were checked for matches against a reference library of SARS-CoV-2-specific TCRs that had been generated using the MIRA antigen-specificity platform. Breadth meant the fraction of unique TCRs that were SARS-CoV-2-associated, whereas depth meant the fraction of total T cells that were SARS-CoV-2-associated. Using the MIRA data, each spike-specific TCR was mapped to the spike region that the TCR reacts to and placed in a CD4 or CD8 class. Log10-transformed breadth and depth values were compared by one-way ANOVA with Sidak's multiple comparisons tests. TCRdb provides this immuneACCESS table in a form limited to in-frame rearrangements. Some clones are lacking; in checked studies, under half of them reflect an unresolved V gene, and why the rest are absent is not known. The V and J calls and the clone size are those of that table, but D and trimming were determined from the DNA. The sample yields 200,000 or so clones; about 87% were counted once. Around 2.9% of the sample lies in the top ten.

Concerning this clone: The antigen it binds to is not known. No base quality values were provided; no much bigger clone lies one nucleotide off.

Explained via the paper, the time point label denotes: baseline before first vaccination. Interpreted using the paper, the treatment or condition label stands for: meningococcal conjugate vaccine given as trial control. Vaccinee samples came from UK trials COV001 and COV002, including a single-blind randomized controlled phase 2/3 trial of AZD1222 (ChAdOx1 nCoV-19) in healthy adults. Trial participant PBMC samples were collected at day 0 and day 28 after the second dose for TCRbeta chain sequencing. This clonotype was obtained from an adult in good health. The input for sequencing was peripheral blood, taken on day 0 of MenACWY control vaccination. The chain is encoded by TRBV5-1 joined to TRBJ2-1; 14 central bases correspond to TRBD2. The CDR3 sequence is CASSSGLAGGNNEQFF. Read as DNA, the sequence is TGCGCCAGCAGCTCAGGACTAGCGGGGGGAAACAATGAGCAGTTCTTC.